Following are 8 T cell receptor beta chains from one sample sequenced in a study of T cell responses to AZD1222 COVID-19 vaccine (dated by TCRdb to the early 2020s). Taken with the paper, the label for time point translates to: about 28 days (+/-7) after the second vaccine dose. Receptor libraries were prepared by the immunoSEQ multiplex PCR assay. This immuneACCESS table, as held by TCRdb, lists in-frame sequences with V and J called but not all clones. Of the missing ones, under half trace to an unresolved V gene in checked studies; the others have no known cause. Here the sample has about 150,000 clones; approximately 87% occur a single time. The ten most abundant clones make up approximately 9.1% of the sample. The source was peripheral blood, collected 28 days after the second AZD1222 dose. Receptors originate from an adult who received the AZD1222 COVID-19 vaccine.

The chain links TRBV6-2 or TRBV6-3 to TRBJ2-7; TRBD2 matches at 9 bases. The CDR3 sequence is 14 residues long. J was trimmed by 5 bases and V by 2 bases; bases with no gene match: 4. The V gene's germline CDR1 is MNHEY and CDR2 SVGEGT. CDR3 sequence reads: CASSYGGRGHEQYF. In DNA, the CDR3 is TGTGCCAGCAGTTACGGCGGGAGGGGCCACGAGCAGTACTTC.

The count of this clone is one. V usage is TRBV7-2 and J usage is TRBJ2-7; the D is unclear. From germline, CDR1 is SGHTA and CDR2 FQGNSA. Trimming stripped 2 bases from V and 3 bases from J, with 11 bases between. The CDR3 consists of 14 residues. DNA of the CDR3: TGTGCCAGCAGCTTACGATTCACCAACTACGAGCAGTACTTC. It yields the protein CASSLRFTNYEQYF.

A note on this clone: One end of the junction varies from germline; a read error may be responsible. The chain carries TRBV7-7 and TRBJ2-5; 11 bases fit TRBD2. The CDR3 is 15 residues long. The germline V gene has CDR1 SSHAT and CDR2 FNYEAQ (reference sequence). CDR3 sequence (DNA): TGTGCTAGCAGCCCCGATAGCGGGAGGGGAGAGACCCAGTACTTC. Protein product: CASSPDSGRGETQYF.

The genes are TRBV28 and TRBJ2-5, with D unclear. The CDR3 spans 15 residues. Germline V gives CDR1 MDHEN, CDR2 SYDVKM. V was trimmed by 5 bases and J by 0 bases, leaving 13 bases between them. CDR3 coding DNA: TGTGCCAGCAGTCCGCCAGGCGGATACCAAGAGACCCAGTACTTC. Encoded protein: CASSPPGGYQETQYF. The complete variable domain, with remaining parts taken from reference TRBV28 and TRBJ2-5, reads DVKVTQSSRYLVKRTGEKVFLECVQDMDHENMFWYRQDPGLGLRLIYFSYDVKMKEKGDIPEGYSVSREKKERFSLILESASTNQTSMYLCASSPPGGYQETQYFGPGTRLLVL.

V is TRBV11-3 and J is TRBJ2-2; tentative D call: TRBD2 (6 bases). CDR1 and CDR2 from the germline V gene are SGHNT and YENEEA. V was trimmed by 3 bases and J by 3 bases, leaving 11 bases between them. The CDR3 is 15 residues long. CDR3 in amino acids: CASSLFGSDTGELFF. DNA of the CDR3: TGTGCCAGCAGCTTGTTCGGGAGCGACACCGGGGAGCTGTTTTTT.

This clone was seen just once. This chain connects TRBV7-9 to TRBJ1-4, with TRBD1 matching over 7 bases. The germline V gene has CDR1 SEHNR and CDR2 FQNEAQ (reference sequence). This CDR3 has 15 amino acids. V shed 5 bases, J shed 2 bases, and the junction held 5 bases outside the gene matches. For the CDR3, the DNA is TGTGCCAGCAGCCCCGACAGGGCCACTAATGAAAAACTGTTTTTT. It codes for CASSPDRATNEKLFF.

V usage is TRBV28 and J usage is TRBJ1-6; D is unclear. Germline lookup yields CDR1 MDHEN and CDR2 SYDVKM. The germline V and J ends were trimmed by 4 bases and 9 bases, with 4 bases remaining between them. The CDR3 contains 11 residues. The DNA for the CDR3 is TGTGCCAGCAGTTCCCGTTCACCCCTCCACTTT. This codes for CASSSRSPLHF.

The J gene is TRBJ2-7, the V gene TRBV28; the match to TRBD1 covers 9 bases. This CDR3 comprises 13 residues. With V trimmed by 7 bases and J by 4 bases, 5 bases remained unmatched. Germline CDR1 reads MDHEN; CDR2 reads SYDVKM. In DNA form, the CDR3 reads TGTGCCAGCACCGGGACAGGGAGGTACGAGCAGTACTTC. As protein: CASTGTGRYEQYF.